The subject of this entry is one T cell receptor beta chain. Antigen unknown. This record belongs to a study of human thymus T cells. Study-wide points: Unrelated people showed highly overlapping thymic repertoires, related research reported. Thymic and blood repertoires seemed to favor certain V and J genes.

Thymic samples were excised during corrective heart operations. Healthy Finnish infants undergoing corrective surgery for congenital heart defects were the donors. Only in-frame clones appear in the TCRdb table, and some are missing; sequencing was by immunoSEQ multiplex PCR. The sample consists of under 150,000 clones, around 94% of them appearing once. The CDR3 has 16 residues. Trimming pared 0 bases from V and 2 bases from J, leaving 13 bases between. The germline V gene has CDR1 LGHNA and CDR2 YNFKEQ. The chain carries TRBV4-2 and TRBJ1-1; maybe TRBD1 (6 bases). Sequenced: thymus tissue. This TCR derives from a boy less than two years old with a congenital heart defect but otherwise immunologically healthy. The CDR3 nucleotides read TGTGCCAGCAGCCAAGAAGACAGAGGGGGAAACACTGAAGCTTTCTTT. This encodes CASSQEDRGGNTEAFF.